This T cell receptor beta chain was observed in a study of T cell changes during pregnancy in multiple sclerosis. The length of the CDR3 is 16 residues. Trimming removed 2 bases at V and 1 base at J, with 14 bases between. The V gene's germline CDR1 is SGHAT and CDR2 FQNNGV. The table came from immunoSEQ multiplex PCR; TCRdb's copy has only in-frame clones and leaves some out. The sample has approximately 74,000 clones, approximately 90% seen once. Sequencing used peripheral blood, obtained before pregnancy. The chain recombines TRBV11-2 with TRBJ1-1, with D perhaps TRBD1 (6 bases). This TCR was sampled from a female donor with multiple sclerosis, enrolled in a pregnancy study. The chain's CDR3 is CASSLRGQTKNTEAFF. The CDR3 nucleotides are TGTGCCAGCAGCTTAAGAGGACAGACTAAGAACACTGAAGCTTTCTTT.